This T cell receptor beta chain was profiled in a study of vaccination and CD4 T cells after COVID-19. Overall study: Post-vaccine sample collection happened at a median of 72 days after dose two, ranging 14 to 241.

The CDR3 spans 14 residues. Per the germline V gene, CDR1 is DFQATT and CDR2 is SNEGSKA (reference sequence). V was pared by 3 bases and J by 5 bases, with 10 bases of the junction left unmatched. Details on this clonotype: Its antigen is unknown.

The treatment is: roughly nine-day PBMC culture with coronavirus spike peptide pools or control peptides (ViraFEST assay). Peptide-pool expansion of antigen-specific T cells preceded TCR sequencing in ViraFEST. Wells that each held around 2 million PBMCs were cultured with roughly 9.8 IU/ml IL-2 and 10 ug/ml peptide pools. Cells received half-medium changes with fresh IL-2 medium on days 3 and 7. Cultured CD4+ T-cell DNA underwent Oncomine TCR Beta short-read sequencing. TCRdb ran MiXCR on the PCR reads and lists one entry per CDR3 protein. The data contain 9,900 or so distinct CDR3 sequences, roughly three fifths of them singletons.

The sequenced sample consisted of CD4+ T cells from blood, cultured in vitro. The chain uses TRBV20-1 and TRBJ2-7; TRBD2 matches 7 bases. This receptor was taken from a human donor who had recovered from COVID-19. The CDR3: CSARGGAGIDEQYF. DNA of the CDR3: TGCAGTGCTAGGGGAGGGGCCGGGATCGACGAGCAGTACTTC.